This T cell receptor beta chain was recorded in a study of blood T cell repertoires in COVID-19. On the study more broadly: The study drew acute and convalescent COVID-19 samples from the United States, Italy and Spain. PBMCs, B-cell-depleted T cells, or T cells were the source of the cDNA or gDNA that made up the material.

As originally analysed: Nucleated cell number was recorded as an estimate derived from reference gene primer amplification. The method was immunoSEQ multiplex PCR; TCRdb's version includes in-frame clones alone and lacks a portion of them. V and J calls and clone size are copied from that table; D and trimming were computed from the DNA. The sample contains about 220,000 clones, 80% to 90% of which appear only once. This CDR3 region has 15 residues. The ends lost 0 bases at V and 4 bases at J; junction bases unmatched: 3. Germline V gene sequence: CDR1 LGHDT, CDR2 YNNKEL (reference sequence). V gene TRBV3-1 (or the pseudogene TRBV3-2) combines with J gene TRBJ2-3, with 8 bases matching TRBD2. Sequenced input: peripheral blood. The sequence was collected from a middle-aged man with active or convalescent COVID-19. DNA of the CDR3: TGTGCCAGCAGCCAAGAAGCGGGAGTCCCAGATACGCAGTATTTT. This codes for CASSQEAGVPDTQYF.